This is a list of T cell receptor beta chains from one sample in a study of T cells in Graves' hyperthyroidism and ophthalmopathy. TCRdb called the multiplex PCR reads again in MiXCR, with one record for every CDR3 protein. The data show more than 550,000 distinct CDR3 sequences, approximately 18% seen once. Material for sequencing was blood. Receptor source: a woman aged 50 to 65 with Graves' hyperthyroidism that later progressed to Graves' ophthalmopathy. CDR3s include the opening cysteine and the closing phenylalanine or tryptophan. A D gene is named only where the DNA matches it firmly. For some rows the clone size is stated as once, few or many, or as a class when expanded; others skip it.

size	V	J	D	DNA	CDR3
many	TRBV5-1	TRBJ1-1	-	TGCGCCAGCAGCTTGGAAGGCGGGGGCGCTGAAGCTTTCTTT	CASSLEGGGAEAFF
few	TRBV5-1	TRBJ1-1	-	TGCGCCAGCAGCCCCGGGCCGGCCGGGGGGAACACTGAAGCTTTCTTT	CASSPGPAGGNTEAFF
-	TRBV7-8	TRBJ2-1	TRBD2	TGTGCCAGCAGCTTAGGGAATCTAGCGGGGGCCTCCGATGAGCAGTTCTTC	CASSLGNLAGASDEQFF
many	TRBV2	TRBJ2-7	-	TGTGCCAGCAGTGAATCTCCTGCAGGGGCCTACGAGCAGTACTTC	CASSESPAGAYEQYF
few	TRBV24-1	TRBJ1-4	TRBD1	TGTGCCACCAGTGAGCCGACAGGGGGAGGAGAAAAACTGTTTTTT	CATSEPTGGGEKLFF
-	TRBV20-1	TRBJ1-2	TRBD1	TGCAGTGCCCCCGGACCAGGGACAGGCTATGGCTACACCTTC	CSAPGPGTGYGYTF
-	TRBV19	TRBJ1-1	-	TGTGCCAGCAAGAAGAGGGCTGAGACTGAAGCTTTCTTT	CASKKRAETEAFF
-	TRBV7-6	TRBJ2-7	TRBD2	TGTGCCAGCAGCTTAGTAGCGGGGCAGGATTATGGCGAGCAGTACTTC	CASSLVAGQDYGEQYF
-	TRBV5-1	TRBJ2-7	TRBD2	TGCGCCAGCAGCACCGGGACTAGCTTACACGAGCAGTACTTC	CASSTGTSLHEQYF
many	TRBV20-1	TRBJ2-1	TRBD2	TGCAGTGCTCCTGGACTAGCGGGGGGTGGGACCTACAATGAGCAGTTCTTC	CSAPGLAGGGTYNEQFF
many	TRBV12-3/TRBV12-4	TRBJ2-5	-	TGTGCCAGCAGTTTAGGTGGTGGGTCGGAGACCCAGTACTTC	CASSLGGGSETQYF
-	TRBV7-6	TRBJ1-5	TRBD1	TGTGCCAGCAGCTTAGCATCGACAGGGGGTATTCAGCCCCAGCATTTT	CASSLASTGGIQPQHF
many	TRBV18	TRBJ1-5	-	TGTGCCAGCTCACCAGGGTCACCTCAACAGGATCAGCCCCAGCATTTT	CASSPGSPQQDQPQHF
many	TRBV3-1	TRBJ2-5	TRBD2	TGTGCCAGCAGCCAAGTACTAGCGGGGTTAGAGACCCAGTACTTC	CASSQVLAGLETQYF
-	TRBV6-1	TRBJ2-3	TRBD2	TGTGCCAGCAGTAGACTAGCGGGGGGCTTCACAGATACGCAGTATTTT	CASSRLAGGFTDTQYF
-	TRBV20-1	TRBJ2-3	TRBD2	TGCAGTGCTCCACCCGGGACTAGCGGCACAGATACGCAGTATTTT	CSAPPGTSGTDTQYF
-	TRBV7-9	TRBJ1-1	TRBD1	TGTGCCAGCAGACCCGGGACAGGGGGCTTGAGGGGCACTGAAGCTTTCTTT	CASRPGTGGLRGTEAFF
-	TRBV20-1	TRBJ2-5	TRBD1	TGCAGTGTTCGGACAGGGCAAGAGACCCAGTACTTC	CSVRTGQETQYF
few	TRBV18	TRBJ2-1	-	TGTGCCAGCTCACCGACCAACGGGACTCCTTTGGATGAGCAGTTCTTC	CASSPTNGTPLDEQFF
many	TRBV11-3	TRBJ2-2	-	TGTGCCAGCAGCTCCTACAGGGGAGGCACCGGGGAGCTGTTTTTT	CASSSYRGGTGELFF
few	TRBV11-2	TRBJ1-1	-	TGTGCCAGCAGCCAAGAACATGGACGGGTGAACACTGAAGCTTTCTTT	CASSQEHGRVNTEAFF
many	TRBV6-1	TRBJ2-7	-	TGTGCCAGCAGTGAGTTCGGGGCGGGGACCTCCTACGAGCAGTACTTC	CASSEFGAGTSYEQYF
-	TRBV11-2	TRBJ1-5	TRBD1	TGTGCCAGCAGCCGTACAGGGGTATTGGGCAATCAGCCCCAGCATTTT	CASSRTGVLGNQPQHF
-	TRBV5-1	TRBJ1-2	TRBD1	TGCGCCAGCAGCTTGGGGCTTCCGGGACAGCGCACTAACTATGGCTACACCTTC	CASSLGLPGQRTNYGYTF
many	TRBV3-1	TRBJ1-2	-	TGTGCCAGCAGCCTCCTACAGGGTTATGGCTACACCTTC	CASSLLQGYGYTF
few	TRBV10-3	TRBJ2-3	TRBD1	TGTGCCACCAGTGGGGACAGGGGTTTAGATACGCAGTATTTT	CATSGDRGLDTQYF
-	TRBV18	TRBJ1-2	-	TGTGCCAGCTCACCTTCCGGTTGGGGAGATGGGGATGGCTACACCTTC	CASSPSGWGDGDGYTF
many	TRBV5-1	TRBJ2-7	TRBD1	TGCGCCAGCACCTTCTTGGGACAGGGGTCCTACGAGCAGTACTTC	CASTFLGQGSYEQYF
-	TRBV2	TRBJ2-3	TRBD2	TGTGCCAGCAGTGAGTCATTGAGGCTAGCGGGGGATACGCAGTATTTT	CASSESLRLAGDTQYF
-	TRBV12-5	TRBJ2-4	-	TGTGCTAGTGGCTTAAACCAAGGCGGAATAGCCAAAAACATTCAGTACTTC	CASGLNQGGIAKNIQYF
-	TRBV15	TRBJ2-1	TRBD1	TGTGCCACCAGCAGAGAGGACAGGGGTTCCTACAATGAGCAGTTCTTC	CATSREDRGSYNEQFF
-	TRBV5-1	TRBJ2-1	TRBD2	TGCGCCAGCAGCTTGGGACTAGCGGGGGGGCTTAGCTACAATGAGCAGTTCTTC	CASSLGLAGGLSYNEQFF
few	TRBV20-1	TRBJ2-5	-	TGCAGTGCAGGAGCGGAGACCCAGTACTTC	CSAGAETQYF
many	TRBV18	TRBJ2-1	TRBD1	TGTGCCAGCTCAGGGACAGGCTTCTCCGGTGGTGAGCAGTTCTTC	CASSGTGFSGGEQFF
many	TRBV7-9	TRBJ2-7	TRBD2	TGTGCCAGCAGCTTAGCTAGCGGGGCTTCCTACGAGCAGTACTTC	CASSLASGASYEQYF
-	TRBV20-1	TRBJ2-7	TRBD2	TGCAGTGCTAGAGATTACCCGGGGGGAACCTACGAGCAGTACTTC	CSARDYPGGTYEQYF
many	TRBV10-3	TRBJ1-1	-	TGTGCCATCAGTGGCGTGGGGGCCGACACTGAAGCTTTCTTT	CAISGVGADTEAFF
-	TRBV20-1	TRBJ2-7	TRBD2	TGCAGTGCTCGGGACCCGACACCGGGGGGTGGCGAGCAGTACTTC	CSARDPTPGGGEQYF
many	TRBV6-1	TRBJ1-5	-	TGTGCCAGCGGTAACGCCAATCAGCCCCAGCATTTT	CASGNANQPQHF
many	TRBV6-1	TRBJ1-2	TRBD1	TGTGCCAGCAGTTCACAGGGGCTCCATGGCTACACCTTC	CASSSQGLHGYTF
many	TRBV18	TRBJ2-7	-	TGTGCCAGCTCACCAGAGTCCGTAGGGACCTACGAGCAGTACTTC	CASSPESVGTYEQYF
many	TRBV11-2	TRBJ2-7	-	TGTGCCAGCACCCCTCTAAGAAGCACCTACGAGCAGTACTTC	CASTPLRSTYEQYF
few	TRBV5-6	TRBJ1-2	-	TGTGCCAGCAGCTTGATTGGCAGAAACTATGGCTACACCTTC	CASSLIGRNYGYTF
many	TRBV12-3/TRBV12-4	TRBJ1-1	TRBD1	TGTGCCAGCAGTTTAGCTGTGAGACAGGGGGATTTTGAAGCTTTCTTT	CASSLAVRQGDFEAFF
-	TRBV29-1	TRBJ1-2	-	TGCAGCGTTGAGCGTCTCTATGGCTACACCTTC	CSVERLYGYTF
many	TRBV12-3/TRBV12-4	TRBJ2-3	-	TGTGCCAGCAGTTTAGGTAACGGGGGAGGTCTGAATACGCAGTATTTT	CASSLGNGGGLNTQYF
many	TRBV6-5	TRBJ1-4	-	TGTGCCAGCAGTTACACGAATTCCGGGGTTGAAGAAAAACTGTTTTTT	CASSYTNSGVEEKLFF
many	TRBV7-2	TRBJ2-3	TRBD2	TGTGCCAGCAGCTCACCTAGCGGGGGGGCCCCGGATGCAGATACGCAGTATTTT	CASSSPSGGAPDADTQYF
-	TRBV18	TRBJ2-5	-	TGTGCCAGCTCATCCGGGTGGCAGAAACAAGAGACCCAGTACTTC	CASSSGWQKQETQYF
many	TRBV2	TRBJ2-2	TRBD2	TGTGCCAGCGTAAGACTAGCGGGGACCGGGGAGCTGTTTTTT	CASVRLAGTGELFF
-	TRBV3-1	TRBJ2-3	-	TGTGCCAGCAGCCAAGAATCCTCCCTCGGGTTCATCGCAGATACGCAGTATTTT	CASSQESSLGFIADTQYF
many	TRBV10-1	TRBJ2-5	TRBD2	TGCGCCAGCAGTGAGTTGCGGGGGGGCCAAGAGACCCAGTACTTC	CASSELRGGQETQYF
-	TRBV27	TRBJ1-2	TRBD1	TGTGCCAGCAGTCCACAGGGGGCAACTAACTATGGCTACACCTTC	CASSPQGATNYGYTF
many	TRBV9	TRBJ2-7	-	TGTGCCAGCAGCCGAGCGGGTGGTGGCTACGAGCAGTACTTC	CASSRAGGGYEQYF
few	TRBV7-2	TRBJ2-3	TRBD2	TGTGCCAGCAGCTTAGACGGGGGGAAAACAGATACGCAGTATTTT	CASSLDGGKTDTQYF